The 21 T cell receptor beta chains reported below all come from one sample, sequenced in a study of cytomegalovirus exposure and HLA in healthy donors. The PCR used 60 Vbeta and 13 Jbeta primers. The assay was immunoSEQ multiplex PCR, and TCRdb's table has in-frame clones only and misses some. The repertoire includes 150,000 to 200,000 clones, roughly two thirds of them detected once, and less than 3% sits in the top ten. Source material: PBMCs. The receptor set was obtained from a woman aged 40 to 50 in good health and CMV-seropositive.

This chain links TRBV19 with TRBJ2-3; D is uncertain. Germline values: CDR1 LNHDA, CDR2 SQIVND (reference sequence). V lost 3 bases to trimming and J lost 0 bases, with 13 bases between them. There are 16 residues in the CDR3. CDR3 amino acids: CASSMYGGPSTDTQYF. The CDR3 DNA sequence: TGTGCCAGTAGTATGTATGGCGGCCCTAGCACAGATACGCAGTATTTT.

The chain joins TRBV19 to TRBJ1-1; 7 bases fit TRBD1. CDR3 length: 13 residues. V trimming: 7 bases; J trimming: 0 bases; junction bases outside the gene matches: 2. Germline V gene sequence: CDR1 LNHDA, CDR2 SQIVND (reference sequence). The CDR3 DNA reads TGTGCCAGTAAGGACAGGATGAACACTGAAGCTTTCTTT. Translated: CASKDRMNTEAFF.

The chain carries TRBV2 and TRBJ1-2; 8 bases align to TRBD1. The CDR3 is 14 residues long. V was pared by 4 bases and J by 4 bases, with 5 bases of the junction left unmatched. CDR1 and CDR2 from the germline V gene are SNHLY and FYNNEI. The CDR3 sequence: CASSAQTGAYGYTF. The CDR3 bases are TGTGCCAGCAGTGCCCAGACAGGGGCCTATGGCTACACCTTC.

The chain recombines TRBV19 with TRBJ1-6; D is undetermined. The CDR3 is 14 amino acids. Germline loops: CDR1 LNHDA, CDR2 SQIVND (reference sequence). With 5 bases removed from V and 7 bases from J, the gap between germline ends came to 12 bases. CDR3 DNA: TGTGCCAGTAGTCCGTCGACTTTCAATTCACCCCTCCACTTT. Its protein is CASSPSTFNSPLHF.

The gene calls are TRBV6-5 and TRBJ2-7, with 10 bases matching TRBD2. The CDR3 has 15 residues. Trimming took 7 bases from V and 6 from J; bases not matched to a gene: 12. Germline lookup yields CDR1 MNHEY and CDR2 SVGAGI. The CDR3 reads CASIPLAGLRGEQYF. The CDR3 DNA is TGTGCCAGCATCCCACTAGCGGGGCTTAGAGGCGAGCAGTACTTC.

CDR3 sequence: CASSQSRGTYEQYF. In DNA, the CDR3 is TGTGCCAGCTCACAGAGCAGGGGGACCTACGAGCAGTACTTC. The V gene is TRBV18, the J gene TRBJ2-7; 7 bases map to TRBD1. The CDR3 length is 14 residues. Germline V lookup: CDR1 KGHSH, CDR2 LQKENI. Trimming at V came to 4 bases and at J to 2 bases, leaving 5 bases not matched to a gene. The variable domain in full, completed from reference TRBV18 and TRBJ2-7, reads NAGVMQNPRHLVRRRGQEARLRCSPMKGHSHVYWYRQLPEEGLKFMVYLQKENIIDESGMPKERFSAEFPKEGPSILRIQQVVRGDSAAYFCASSQSRGTYEQYFGPGTRLTVT.

The CDR3 loop is CASSRGTEVWGSPLHF. The CDR3 nucleotides are TGTGCCAGCAGCCGCGGTACGGAGGTCTGGGGTTCACCCCTCCACTTT. V usage is TRBV5-5 and J usage is TRBJ1-6, with D uncertain. The CDR3 loop spans 16 amino acids. Per germline, CDR1 SGHKS and CDR2 YYEKEE (reference sequence). Trimming removed 4 bases at V and 9 bases at J, with 20 bases between.

A few counts support this clone. This chain uses TRBV11-2 with TRBJ2-3; a weak D match, TRBD1 (7 bases). V dropped 1 base and J dropped 4 bases, with 12 bases sitting between them. Germline lookup yields CDR1 SGHAT and CDR2 FQNNGV. The CDR3 covers 15 residues. The CDR3 here is CASSLVARGADTQYF. In DNA, the CDR3 is TGTGCCAGCAGCTTAGTGGCCAGGGGGGCAGATACGCAGTATTTT.

The V call is TRBV4-2, the J call TRBJ1-4; D may be TRBD1 (5 bases). Germline lookup yields CDR1 LGHNA and CDR2 YNFKEQ. V dropped 1 base and J dropped 8 bases, with 14 bases sitting between them. CDR3 length: 15 residues. The CDR3 coding sequence is TGTGCCAGCAGCCAAGGTAGCAGGGCGAGGGAAAAACTGTTTTTT. Translating it yields CASSQGSRAREKLFF.

This clone appeared a few times. The junction differs from germline at one of its ends, possibly a read error. The V gene is TRBV5-6, the J gene TRBJ1-2, with a weak D call TRBD1 (5 bases). CDR3 length: 15 residues. Germline V gives CDR1 SGHDT, CDR2 YYEEEE. CDR3 sequence (DNA): TGTGCCAGCAGCCGCGGTGGACAAACTAACTATGGCTACCCCTTC. Amino acids: CASSRGGQTNYGYPF.

The rearrangement joins TRBV18 to TRBJ1-2, with D maybe TRBD1 (5 bases). The CDR3 has 13 residues. V was trimmed by 3 bases and J by 8 bases, leaving 13 bases between them. CDR1 and CDR2 from the germline V gene are KGHSH and LQKENI. This chain's CDR3 is CASSPTGLGGYTF. In DNA form, the CDR3 reads TGTGCCAGCTCACCTACAGGCCTAGGGGGCTACACCTTC.

This clone was recorded only once. This sequence joins TRBV5-1 and TRBJ2-5; TRBD2 agrees at 13 bases. Germline V gives CDR1 SGHRS, CDR2 YFSETQ. The CDR3 runs to 17 residues. The V and J ends lost 4 bases and 0 bases, in that order; junction bases with no gene match: 6. The CDR3 sequence: CASSPTSGGWYQETQYF. The CDR3 nucleotides read TGCGCCAGCAGCCCGACTAGCGGGGGGTGGTACCAAGAGACCCAGTACTTC.

This clone showed up just a few times. The CDR3 sequence is CASSSGTGVGEQYF. CDR3 nucleotide sequence: TGTGCCAGCAGCTCGGGGACAGGGGTTGGCGAGCAGTACTTC. The chain couples TRBV7-3 to TRBJ2-7, with TRBD1 identical over 10 bases. With 4 bases clipped from V and 6 bases from J, the junction kept 6 bases outside the gene matches. CDR1 and CDR2 (germline): SGHTA, FQGTGA. The CDR3 runs to 14 residues. Based on the CDR3 plus reference TRBV7-3 and TRBJ2-7, the full variable domain is GAGVSQTPSNKVTEKGKYVELRCDPISGHTALYWYRQSLGQGPEFLIYFQGTGAADDSGLPNDRFFAVRPEGSVSTLKIQRTERGDSAVYLCASSSGTGVGEQYFGPGTRLTVT.

The chain uses TRBV2 and TRBJ1-2, with a weak D call TRBD1 (5 bases). The germline V and J ends were trimmed by 7 bases and 3 bases, with 15 bases remaining between them. This CDR3 is 14 amino acids long. CDR1 is SNHLY and CDR2 is FYNNEI in the germline V gene. The CDR3 DNA is TGTGCCAGCACCCCACAAGGGGTGGACTATGGCTACACCTTC. This gives the protein CASTPQGVDYGYTF. Complete variable domain (other parts from reference TRBV2 and TRBJ1-2): EPEVTQTPSHQVTQMGQEVILRCVPISNHLYFYWYRQILGQKVEFLVSFYNNEISEKSEIFDDQFSVERPDGSNFTLKIRSTKLEDSAMYFCASTPQGVDYGYTFGSGTRLTVV.

This chain uses TRBV5-1 with TRBJ1-6; perhaps TRBD1 as D (5 bases). Per germline, CDR1 SGHRS and CDR2 YFSETQ. V lost 0 bases and J lost 8, with 21 bases in between. The CDR3 is 18 amino acids. For the CDR3, the DNA is TGCGCCAGCAGCTTGGTTTCGGGGGTTAGGGGTTCGGATTCACCCCTCCACTTT. It encodes CASSLVSGVRGSDSPLHF.

The chain links TRBV13 to TRBJ2-7; perhaps TRBD1 as D (8 bases). The V end was cut by 6 bases, the J end by 1 base, with 13 bases between. The CDR3 extends over 14 amino acids. The germline V gene has CDR1 PRHDT and CDR2 FYEKMQ (reference sequence). The CDR3 DNA reads as TGTGCCAGCAGTAACAGGGGGGGGTCCTACGAGCAGTACTTC. Translation gives CASSNRGGSYEQYF.

This rearrangement joins TRBV7-3 to TRBJ1-3; D possibly corresponds to TRBD1 (5 bases). The germline V gene encodes CDR1 SGHTA and CDR2 FQGTGA. The CDR3 is 14 residues long. V lost 3 bases to trimming and J lost 6 bases, with 12 bases between them. DNA of the CDR3: TGTGCCAGCAGCTTGCAGGGTATTGAAAACACCATATATTTT. The encoded protein is CASSLQGIENTIYF.

This chain links TRBV7-6 with TRBJ2-1; 8 positions match TRBD2. CDR1 and CDR2 (germline): SGHVS, FNYEAQ. V lost 0 bases to trimming and J lost 7 bases; unmatched junction nucleotides: 14. The CDR3 covers 18 residues. Here the CDR3 reads CASSLAGPRAGGGNEQFF. The CDR3 DNA follows: TGTGCCAGCAGCTTAGCGGGTCCGAGGGCGGGAGGAGGGAATGAGCAGTTCTTC.

The V gene is TRBV18, the J gene TRBJ1-4; tentative D call: TRBD1 (6 bases). Germline CDR1 is KGHSH and CDR2 is LQKENI. The CDR3 contains 14 residues. V lost 3 bases, J lost 8 bases, and 13 bases lay in between. Written as DNA, the CDR3 is TGTGCCAGCTCACCCGGGACAAACGTAGAAAAACTGTTTTTT. Protein: CASSPGTNVEKLFF.

The chain joins TRBV27 to TRBJ1-1; D uncertain. V was pared by 3 bases and J by 3 bases, with 8 bases between. The CDR3 runs to 13 residues. The germline CDR1 and CDR2 sequences are MNHEY and SMNVEV (reference sequence). CDR3 sequence (DNA): TGTGCCAGCAGTTTGAGCCCCTACACTGAAGCTTTCTTT. This gives the protein CASSLSPYTEAFF.

For the CDR3, the DNA is TGCGCCAGCAGCCAAGAAGCCCCGCGCACGTCGAACACCGGGGAGCTGTTTTTT. This translates into CASSQEAPRTSNTGELFF. V gene TRBV4-3 combines with J gene TRBJ2-2, with D unresolved. The CDR3 runs to 18 residues. The germline V gene has CDR1 LGHNA and CDR2 YSLEER. V lost 0 bases and J lost 0, with 14 bases in between.